The rows below give T cell receptor beta chains drawn from one sample of a study of blood T cell repertoires in COVID-19. Here immunoSEQ multiplex PCR was the method, and the copy in TCRdb shows in-frame clones only, minus some. The table records about 210,000 clones, around four fifths of them present only once. Sequencing used peripheral blood. The source is a woman in her 40s with active or convalescent COVID-19. CDR3s leave out the opening cysteine and the closing phenylalanine or tryptophan.

TRBV24-1	TRBJ1-2	ATSPGEVRGYT
TRBV3-1/TRBV3-2	TRBJ1-2	ASSLAQGAGYT
TRBV5-4	TRBJ2-2	ASSSGLAVNTGELF
TRBV7-9	TRBJ1-4	ASSLQTGANEKLF
TRBV7-9	TRBJ2-7	ASSSGGPYEQY
TRBV7-2	TRBJ2-2	ASSLSQAIRPV
TRBV6-5	TRBJ1-4	ASRLPDRGEKLF
TRBV11-2	TRBJ1-1	ASSFQGGGTEAF
TRBV5-5	TRBJ2-7	ASSLMFGQGFAEQY
TRBV6-1	TRBJ2-7	ASSDGTGPYEQY
TRBV7-3	TRBJ2-6	ASSLTGSSGANVLT
TRBV14	TRBJ2-3	ASSPILTDTQY
TRBV2	TRBJ1-1	ASSGPENTEAF
TRBV3-1/TRBV3-2	TRBJ1-2	ASSRVQGTYGYT
TRBV11-3	TRBJ2-7	ASTRGRGSYEQY
TRBV10-3	TRBJ1-1	AISEAIQGLNTEAF
TRBV29-1	TRBJ1-1	SVKRTANRDTEAF
TRBV12-3/TRBV12-4	TRBJ1-1	ATKADRWTEAF
TRBV9	TRBJ2-1	ASNTGTSGYNEQF
TRBV30	TRBJ1-2	ARYRGTGVDGYT
TRBV2	TRBJ1-1	ASSGGQGNTEAF
TRBV6-5	TRBJ1-2	ASRGTGGYGYT
TRBV30	TRBJ1-2	AWEKDRRNYGYT
TRBV29-1	TRBJ2-3	SVQRLAGSTDTQY
TRBV2	TRBJ2-5	ASSAFGRTGEETQY
TRBV2	TRBJ1-1	ASSEDGQGTEAF
TRBV29-1	TRBJ2-1	SVPDRAEQF
TRBV3-1/TRBV3-2	TRBJ1-2	ASSQGTGISYT
TRBV24-1	TRBJ2-7	ATSDSTGKTYEQY
TRBV21-1	TRBJ2-3	ASSTTSVERGADTQY
TRBV7-7	TRBJ2-2	ASSPGQGLDGELF
TRBV5-1	TRBJ1-2	ASSLGQGANYGYT
TRBV2	TRBJ2-2	ASSRRVLNTGELF
TRBV11-2	TRBJ1-1	ASSLAQGNTEAF
TRBV7-3	TRBJ2-3	ASSFGGGTDTQY
TRBV6-6	TRBJ2-7	ASSTRTDRMDEQY
TRBV24-1	TRBJ1-2	ATSDTRNYGYT
TRBV10-3	TRBJ1-6	AISGQGNSPLH
TRBV6-2/TRBV6-3	TRBJ2-3	ASSYGGGGFTDTQY
TRBV19	TRBJ1-5	ASSIAGQGFNQPQH
TRBV23-1	TRBJ1-5	ASSQEVGQPPVEPQH
TRBV9	TRBJ1-2	ASSQDRDGYT
TRBV7-2	TRBJ1-2	ASSLVVGQGLYGYT
TRBV24-1	TRBJ2-1	ATSDPNSGRVGNEQF
TRBV27	TRBJ1-3	ASSPSGTGGRNTIY
TRBV18	TRBJ1-1	ASSTTGGQTEAF
TRBV6-5	TRBJ2-3	ASSKAGTGPNTQY
TRBV12-3/TRBV12-4	TRBJ1-2	ASSLTPYGYT
TRBV30	TRBJ2-1	AWSALAGGLGEQF
TRBV7-8	TRBJ2-7	ASSPHQTGAEQY
TRBV28	TRBJ1-6	ASSLVQGNSPLH
TRBV5-1	TRBJ1-1	ARPFLGQEAF
TRBV18	TRBJ1-4	ASSPPGTGRAEKLF
TRBV7-9	TRBJ1-4	ASSLEHPIRGEKLF
TRBV7-3	TRBJ1-1	ASSLDRDTEAF
TRBV11-2	TRBJ1-3	ASSPEGRSSGNTIY
TRBV7-3	TRBJ2-7	ASSLTAGDEQY
TRBV2	TRBJ1-5	ASSDKLSNQPQH